The 30 T cell receptor beta chains presented below share a single source sample, sequenced in a study of cytomegalovirus exposure and HLA in healthy donors. 60 Vbeta and 13 Jbeta primers were used in PCR. The data were produced by immunoSEQ multiplex PCR, yet TCRdb's version contains in-frame clones alone and is incomplete. The repertoire holds 150,000 or so clones, with approximately 84% as singletons. Sequences were obtained from PBMCs. These receptors were obtained from a woman aged 40 to 50 in good health and CMV-seronegative.

The V and J genes are TRBV6-5 and TRBJ1-2, with 9 bases aligning to TRBD1. The ends lost 11 bases at V and 5 bases at J; junction bases unmatched: 3. The CDR3 length is 11 residues. CDR1 and CDR2 (germline): MNHEY, SVGAGI. The CDR3 spells CAVGTGYGYTF. The CDR3 DNA follows: TGTGCCGTAGGGACAGGGTATGGCTACACCTTC.

The V gene is TRBV7-9, the J gene TRBJ2-5; D is possibly TRBD1 (6 bases). The germline V gene has CDR1 SEHNR and CDR2 FQNEAQ (reference sequence). Trimming removed 0 bases from V and 1 base from J, with 12 bases in between. The CDR3 is 16 amino acids. The CDR3 sequence: CASSLALGALQETQYF. CDR3 DNA sequence: TGTGCCAGCAGCTTAGCGCTGGGGGCCCTCCAAGAGACCCAGTACTTC. Based on the CDR3 plus reference TRBV7-9 and TRBJ2-5, the full variable domain is DTGVSQNPRHKITKRGQNVTFRCDPISEHNRLYWYRQTLGQGPEFLTYFQNEAQLEKSRLLSDRFSAERPKGSFSTLEIQRTEQGDSAMYLCASSLALGALQETQYFGPGTRLLVL.

This clone was observed a few times. CDR3 DNA: TGTGCCAGCACCCAAACCGGATTAGCGGCCCCTAACGAGCAGTACTTC. It encodes CASTQTGLAAPNEQYF. The rearrangement uses TRBV5-6 and TRBJ2-7; D possibly corresponds to TRBD2 (6 bases). In germline, CDR1 is SGHDT, CDR2 YYEEEE. The CDR3 consists of 16 residues. Trimming left V 6 bases short and J 5 bases short, with 24 bases between.

In DNA form, the CDR3 reads TGTGCCAGCAGTGAATCTGGGCCAGTAACTAATGAAAAACTGTTTTTT. Its protein is CASSESGPVTNEKLFF. V and J are TRBV25-1 and TRBJ1-4, with D hard to call. The V gene lost 1 base and the J gene lost 1 base, with 10 bases spanning the gap. This CDR3 is 16 amino acids long. Germline lookup yields CDR1 MGHDK and CDR2 SYGVNS.

A few counts support this clone. V usage is TRBV11-3 and J usage is TRBJ2-2; D is unclear. Germline-derived CDR1 and CDR2 are SGHNT and YENEEA. Between the trimmed V and J ends, which lost 3 bases and 7 bases, there was a span of 9 bases. The CDR3 contains 13 residues. CDR3 coding DNA: TGTGCCAGCAGCTTTGGCGGCGGCGGGGAGCTGTTTTTT. It specifies CASSFGGGGELFF.

This clone showed up just a few times. J is TRBJ2-7 and V is TRBV28; D uncertain. CDR1 MDHEN and CDR2 SYDVKM come from the germline V gene. The CDR3 runs 12 residues. Trimming took off 3 bases at V and 4 bases at J, with 7 bases between the two ends. The CDR3 sequence: CASSFARYEQYF. The CDR3 DNA follows: TGTGCCAGCAGTTTCGCCAGATACGAGCAGTACTTC.

The gene calls are TRBV7-8 and TRBJ2-2; D may be TRBD1 (5 bases). Germline V gene sequence: CDR1 SGHVS, CDR2 FQNEAQ. The CDR3 covers 16 residues. V gave up 2 bases and J gave up 2 bases, with 12 bases separating them. The chain's CDR3 is CASSLFSGLNTGELFF. In DNA form, the CDR3 reads TGTGCCAGCAGCTTATTTTCAGGGTTAAACACCGGGGAGCTGTTTTTT.

In this sample, this clone turned up once. The chain links TRBV7-3 to TRBJ2-6, with D possibly being TRBD1 (5 bases). CDR1 and CDR2 from the germline V gene are SGHTA and FQGTGA. Between the trimmed V and J ends, which lost 5 bases and 0 bases, there was a span of 20 bases. The CDR3 totals 19 residues. The CDR3 nucleotides read TGTGCCAGCAGCCCGACAGCCTTTGGAGAACTCTCTGGGGCCAACGTCCTGACTTTC. Translation gives CASSPTAFGELSGANVLTF.

This chain links TRBV19 with TRBJ2-5, with D possibly being TRBD2 (5 bases). This CDR3 contains 12 residues. V was clipped by 3 bases and J by 5 bases, with 7 bases between them. Germline CDR1 and CDR2: LNHDA and SQIVND (reference sequence). The DNA of the CDR3 is TGTGCCAGTAGTATTTCGGGGGAGACCCAGTACTTC. Its protein is CASSISGETQYF.

This clone was found once. The V call is TRBV29-1, the J call TRBJ1-2; the D is unclear. Germline values: CDR1 SQVTM, CDR2 ANQGSEA. Trimming removed 3 bases from V and 4 bases from J, with 6 bases in between. CDR3 length: 11 amino acids. The CDR3 loop is CSVEKLYGYTF. CDR3 sequence (DNA): TGCAGCGTTGAGAAACTCTATGGCTACACCTTC. The variable domain in full, completed from reference TRBV29-1 and TRBJ1-2, reads SAVISQKPSRDICQRGTSLTIQCQVDSQVTMMFWYRQQPGQSLTLIATANQGSEATYESGFVIDKFPISRPNLTFSTLTVSNMSPEDSSIYLCSVEKLYGYTFGSGTRLTVV.

The chain links TRBV30 to TRBJ1-5; D may be TRBD1 (5 bases). The germline gives CDR1 GTSNPN, CDR2 SVGIG (reference sequence). CDR3 length: 14 amino acids. The V end was cut by 1 base, the J end by 6 bases, with 13 bases between. The CDR3 DNA follows: TGTGCCTGGAGTGGCGGGGCTGGGGGTCAGCCCCAGCATTTT. It specifies CAWSGGAGGQPQHF.

The chain employs TRBV5-1 and TRBJ2-1; D perhaps matches TRBD1 (6 bases). This CDR3 contains 12 residues. Trimming cost V 3 bases and J 10 bases, with 11 bases left between them. Germline lookup yields CDR1 SGHRS and CDR2 YFSETQ. The DNA of the CDR3 is TGCGCCAGCAGCTGGCCAGGGACAGAGCAGTTCTTC. It encodes CASSWPGTEQFF.

The chain employs TRBV7-2 and TRBJ2-2; 9 bases agree with TRBD1. Germline lookup yields CDR1 SGHTA and CDR2 FQGNSA. V shed 5 bases and J 7 bases; nucleotides not matched to a gene: 5. This CDR3 contains 14 residues. In DNA form, the CDR3 reads TGTGCCAGCAGCAGGGACAGGGTTGGCGGGGAGCTGTTTTTT. Translation gives CASSRDRVGGELFF.

The J gene is TRBJ1-5, the V gene TRBV2; D is undetermined. Germline lookup yields CDR1 SNHLY and CDR2 FYNNEI. The CDR3 has 14 residues. V lost 6 bases, J lost 1 base, and 10 bases lay in between. The CDR3 region has the DNA TGTGCCAGCAGCAGGCAGGTGAGCAATCAGCCCCAGCATTTT. It is translated as CASSRQVSNQPQHF.

The chain has TRBV5-1 and TRBJ1-2; D gene ambiguous. Trimming removed 0 bases at V and 1 base at J, with 7 bases between. Germline CDR1 is SGHRS and CDR2 is YFSETQ. The CDR3 runs to 14 residues. The CDR3 sequence is CASSLGAINYGYTF. The CDR3 bases are TGCGCCAGCAGCTTGGGGGCGATTAACTATGGCTACACCTTC.

The chain employs TRBV7-2 and TRBJ2-1, with D unclear. V shed 5 bases and J shed 4 bases, with 12 bases lying between them. There are 14 residues in the CDR3. The V gene's germline CDR1 is SGHTA and CDR2 FQGNSA. The CDR3 bases are TGTGCCAGCAGCGGCCCCGCTCATTACAATGAGCAGTTCTTC. It is translated as CASSGPAHYNEQFF. Together with reference TRBV7-2 and TRBJ2-1, the CDR3 gives the full variable domain: GAGVSQSPSNKVTEKGKDVELRCDPISGHTALYWYRQSLGQGLEFLIYFQGNSAPDKSGLPSDRFSAERTGGSVSTLTIQRTQQEDSAVYLCASSGPAHYNEQFFGPGTRLTVL.

The CDR3 sequence is CASSFPKPTQDGYTF. In DNA form, the CDR3 reads TGTGCCAGCAGCTTTCCTAAACCTACGCAAGATGGCTACACCTTC. V is TRBV5-4 and J is TRBJ1-2; D gene uncertain. Germline CDR1 reads SGHNT; CDR2 reads YYREEE (reference sequence). V lost 2 bases and J lost 6, with 17 bases in between. CDR3 length equals 15 residues.

V and J are TRBV29-1 and TRBJ2-7, with TRBD2 identical over 8 bases. The CDR3 sequence is 13 residues long. The V gene's germline CDR1 is SQVTM and CDR2 ANQGSEA. V gave up 7 bases and J gave up 6 bases; unmatched junction bases: 11. CDR3 in amino acids: CSATGLGNLEQYF. The CDR3 DNA reads TGCAGCGCCACGGGACTAGGAAACCTCGAGCAGTACTTC.

This clone has a single count. The chain is built from TRBV6-1 and TRBJ1-5, with D tentatively TRBD1 (5 bases). This CDR3 is 17 amino acids long. Germline CDR1 and CDR2: MNHNS and SASEGT. V was trimmed by 4 bases and J by 0 bases, leaving 16 bases between them. For the CDR3, the DNA is TGTGCCAGCAGTGTGACCTCAGGACATCCTAGCAATCAGCCCCAGCATTTT. Translated: CASSVTSGHPSNQPQHF.

This clone was seen a handful of times. The chain is built from TRBV11-3 and TRBJ2-5; 9 bases are a match to TRBD2. The V gene end was trimmed by 4 bases and the J gene end by 3 bases; junction bases not matched to a gene: 6. Germline CDR1 SGHNT, CDR2 YENEEA. The length of the CDR3 is 15 residues. As DNA, the CDR3 is TGTGCCAGCAGCTCTTTAGCGGGAGAGAAAGAGACCCAGTACTTC. Its protein product is CASSSLAGEKETQYF.

The rearrangement joins TRBV27 to TRBJ1-6, with a weak D call TRBD1 (6 bases). CDR3 length: 14 residues. The V gene's germline CDR1 is MNHEY and CDR2 SMNVEV (reference sequence). Trimming shortened V by 3 bases and J by 10 bases, and 13 bases separated the two germline ends. The CDR3 DNA reads as TGTGCCAGCAGTTTCCGACAGGACGAGTCACCCCTCCACTTT. As protein: CASSFRQDESPLHF.

The rearrangement joins TRBV7-9 to TRBJ2-3, with D possibly TRBD2 on 7 matching bases. Trimming removed 2 bases at V and 1 base at J, with 19 bases between. The V gene's germline CDR1 is SEHNR and CDR2 FQNEAQ (reference sequence). The CDR3 spans 18 residues. The CDR3 loop is CASSLRGGGLPRTDTQYF. The CDR3 DNA follows: TGTGCCAGCAGCTTAAGGGGAGGGGGACTCCCCCGCACAGATACGCAGTATTTT.

This chain joins TRBV6-5 and TRBJ2-1; 10 nucleotides line up with TRBD1. The CDR3 has 15 residues. The J segment lost 6 bases and the V segment lost 4 bases, leaving 6 bases of the junction unmatched. Germline CDR1 MNHEY, CDR2 SVGAGI. In nucleotides, the CDR3 is TGTGCCAGCAGTTTGTCCGGGACAGGGGCCAATGAGCAGTTCTTC. Protein sequence: CASSLSGTGANEQFF.

The chain combines TRBV7-3 with TRBJ2-5; 11 bases are shared with TRBD2. The CDR3 consists of 16 residues. Germline V gene data show CDR1 as SGHTA and CDR2 as FQGTGA. Trimming cost V 3 bases and J 1 base; bases outside gene matches: 4. CDR3 loop: CASSFQTSGIQETQYF. The CDR3 DNA reads TGTGCCAGCAGCTTCCAGACTAGCGGGATCCAAGAGACCCAGTACTTC.

V is TRBV5-1 and J is TRBJ2-1, with 11 bases aligning to TRBD2. The germline CDR1 and CDR2 sequences are SGHRS and YFSETQ. V dropped 4 bases and J dropped 4; count of bases not matched to a gene: 4. The CDR3 length is 15 residues. CDR3 sequence: CASSPGTSGYNEQFF. The CDR3 region has the DNA TGCGCCAGCAGCCCCGGGACTAGCGGATACAATGAGCAGTTCTTC.

V is TRBV11-1 and J is TRBJ2-3; perhaps TRBD2 as D (5 bases). Trimming removed 2 bases at V and 1 base at J, with 10 bases between. CDR3 length equals 15 residues. Looked up from germline, CDR1 is SGHAT and CDR2 is FQDESV (reference sequence). In DNA form, the CDR3 reads TGTGCCAGCAGCTTAAATGCGGAGGGCACAGATACGCAGTATTTT. Its translation: CASSLNAEGTDTQYF.

The rearrangement uses TRBV19 and TRBJ1-4, with TRBD1 matching over 7 bases. This CDR3 region has 16 residues. Germline-derived CDR1 and CDR2 are LNHDA and SQIVND (reference sequence). The ends lost 5 bases at V and 4 bases at J; junction bases unmatched: 10. The CDR3 DNA reads TGTGCCAGTAGTTCCCCCCCCAGGGGGTATAATGAAAAACTGTTTTTT. Translation: CASSSPPRGYNEKLFF.

The genes are TRBV6-6 and TRBJ1-2; D is uncertain. CDR1 MNHNY and CDR2 SVGAGI come from the germline V gene (reference sequence). V was trimmed by 6 bases and J by 3 bases, leaving 17 bases between them. CDR3 length equals 15 residues. The CDR3 nucleotides are TGTGCCAGCAGCATACCCGGGTCATCTCACTATGGCTACACCTTC. It is translated as CASSIPGSSHYGYTF.

The CDR3 DNA reads TGTGCCAGCAGTTTATCTCTTGACACCACAGATACGCAGTATTTT. Its translation is CASSLSLDTTDTQYF. V usage is TRBV27 and J usage is TRBJ2-3; no clear D gene. The CDR3 length is 15 residues. Trimming stripped 0 bases from V and 2 bases from J, with 9 bases between. CDR1 MNHEY and CDR2 SMNVEV come from the germline V gene (reference sequence).

This clone was seen a single time. The chain recombines TRBV29-1 with TRBJ2-1; 8 nucleotides line up with TRBD2. The germline gives CDR1 SQVTM, CDR2 ANQGSEA. The CDR3 consists of 11 residues. The V segment lost 3 bases and the J segment 8 bases; nucleotides outside the gene matches: 0. CDR3 residues: CSVDGRDEQFF. For the CDR3, the DNA is TGCAGCGTTGACGGGAGGGATGAGCAGTTCTTC.